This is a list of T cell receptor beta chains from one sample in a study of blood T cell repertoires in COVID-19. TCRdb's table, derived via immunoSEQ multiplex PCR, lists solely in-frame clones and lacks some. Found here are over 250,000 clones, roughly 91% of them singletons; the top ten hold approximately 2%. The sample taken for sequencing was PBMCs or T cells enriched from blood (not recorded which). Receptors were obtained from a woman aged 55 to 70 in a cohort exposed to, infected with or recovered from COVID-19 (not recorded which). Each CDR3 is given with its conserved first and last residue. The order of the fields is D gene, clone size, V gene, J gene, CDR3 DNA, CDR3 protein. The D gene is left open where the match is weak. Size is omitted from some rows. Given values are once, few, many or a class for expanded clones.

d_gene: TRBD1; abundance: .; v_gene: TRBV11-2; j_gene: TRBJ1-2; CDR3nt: TGTGCCAGCAGCCCTACCCAGGGGGCGCAGGGCTACACCTTC; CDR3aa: CASSPTQGAQGYTF
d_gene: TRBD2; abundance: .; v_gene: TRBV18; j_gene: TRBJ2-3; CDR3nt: TGTGCCAGCTCACCTGCTAGCGGGGGGCGAGATACGCAGTATTTT; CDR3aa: CASSPASGGRDTQYF
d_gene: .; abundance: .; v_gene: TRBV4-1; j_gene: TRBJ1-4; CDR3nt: TGCGCCAGCAGCCAAGATCGCTGGGACCGGGAGTTTTCCCTAACTAATGAAAAACTGTTTTTT; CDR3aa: CASSQDRWDREFSLTNEKLFF
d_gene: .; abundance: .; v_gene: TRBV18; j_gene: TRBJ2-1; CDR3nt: TGTGCCAGCTCACCAGGCCGACAGTACAATGAGCAGTTCTTC; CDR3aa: CASSPGRQYNEQFF
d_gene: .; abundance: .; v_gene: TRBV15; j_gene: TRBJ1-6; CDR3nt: TGTGCCACCAGCCGCGGACAGTATAATTCACCCCTCCACTTT; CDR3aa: CATSRGQYNSPLHF
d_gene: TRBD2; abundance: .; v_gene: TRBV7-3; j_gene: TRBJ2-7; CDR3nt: TGTGCCAGCAGCTTGGAGGGAGGGAACTACGAGCAGTACTTC; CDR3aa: CASSLEGGNYEQYF
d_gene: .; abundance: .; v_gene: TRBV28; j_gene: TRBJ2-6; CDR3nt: TGTGCCAGCACCATTCGGTCTGGGGCCAACGTCCTGACTTTC; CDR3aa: CASTIRSGANVLTF
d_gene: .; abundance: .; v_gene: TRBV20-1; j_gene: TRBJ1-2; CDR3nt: TGCAGTGCTAGTTACAGAACCTCCTATGGCTACACCTTC; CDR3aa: CSASYRTSYGYTF
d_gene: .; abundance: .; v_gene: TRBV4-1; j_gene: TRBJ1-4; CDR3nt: TGCGCCAGCAGCCAAGACCCAGGGGTGGCTAATGAAAAACTGTTTTTT; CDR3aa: CASSQDPGVANEKLFF
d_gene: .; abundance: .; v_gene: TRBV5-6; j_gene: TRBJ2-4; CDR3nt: TGTGCCAGCAGCCATAGTGGTGCCAAAAACATTCAGTACTTC; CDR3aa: CASSHSGAKNIQYF
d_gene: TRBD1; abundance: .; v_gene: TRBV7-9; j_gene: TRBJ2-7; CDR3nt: TGTGCCAGCAGCCCCGGACAGGAGAACTACGAGCAGTACTTC; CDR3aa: CASSPGQENYEQYF
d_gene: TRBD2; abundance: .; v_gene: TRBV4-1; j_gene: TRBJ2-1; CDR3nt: TGCGCCAGCAACCCGGTTGCGGGACTAGCGGCCAATGAGCAGTTCTTC; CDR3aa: CASNPVAGLAANEQFF
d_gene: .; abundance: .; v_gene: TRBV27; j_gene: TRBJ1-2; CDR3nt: TGTGCCAGCAGGTGGACGGGAGGCTACACCTTC; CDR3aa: CASRWTGGYTF
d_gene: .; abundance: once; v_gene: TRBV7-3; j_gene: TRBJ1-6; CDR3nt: TGTGCCAGCAGCTTCGAGATTAATTCACCCCTCCACTTT; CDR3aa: CASSFEINSPLHF
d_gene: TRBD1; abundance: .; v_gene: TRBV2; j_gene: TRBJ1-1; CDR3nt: TGTGCCAGCCAACTGACAGGGTCGGGCACTGAAGCTTTCTTT; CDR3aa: CASQLTGSGTEAFF
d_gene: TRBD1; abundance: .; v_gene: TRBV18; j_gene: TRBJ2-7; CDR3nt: TGTGCCAGCTCACAAGCCGGGACAGGGATGACCTACGAGCAGTACTTC; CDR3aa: CASSQAGTGMTYEQYF
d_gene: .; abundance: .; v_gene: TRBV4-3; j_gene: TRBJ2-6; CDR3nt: TGCGCCAGCAGCCAAGAACCAGCGGGCTACTCTGGGGCCAACGTCCTGACTTTC; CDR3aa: CASSQEPAGYSGANVLTF
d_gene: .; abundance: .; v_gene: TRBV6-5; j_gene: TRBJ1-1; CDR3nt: TGTGCCAGCAGTTACTCCCAGGGGACTGAAGCTTTCTTT; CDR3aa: CASSYSQGTEAFF
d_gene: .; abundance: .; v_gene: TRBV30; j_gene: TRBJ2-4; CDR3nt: TGTGCCTGGAGTAACCCGGGAGCCAAAAACATTCAGTACTTC; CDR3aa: CAWSNPGAKNIQYF
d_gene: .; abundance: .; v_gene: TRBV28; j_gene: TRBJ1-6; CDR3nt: TGTGCCAGCAGTTTAAGGCGGATCGATAATTCACCCCTCCACTTT; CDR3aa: CASSLRRIDNSPLHF
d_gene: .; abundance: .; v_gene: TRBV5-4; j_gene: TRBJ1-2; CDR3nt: TGTGCCAGCAGCATTCAGTTTAACTATGGCTACACCTTC; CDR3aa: CASSIQFNYGYTF
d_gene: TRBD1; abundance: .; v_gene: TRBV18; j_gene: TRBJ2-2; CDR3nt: TGTGCCAGCTCAGGACAGGGGAACACCGGGGAGCTGTTTTTT; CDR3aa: CASSGQGNTGELFF
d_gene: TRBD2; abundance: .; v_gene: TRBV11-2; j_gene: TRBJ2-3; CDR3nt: TGTGCCAGCAGCTTAGCCCGACTAGCGGGTCTGGATACGCAGTATTTT; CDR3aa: CASSLARLAGLDTQYF
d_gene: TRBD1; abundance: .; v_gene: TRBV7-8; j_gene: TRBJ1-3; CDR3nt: TGTGCCAGCAGCTCCCCGACAGGGGGAAACACCATATATTTT; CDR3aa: CASSSPTGGNTIYF
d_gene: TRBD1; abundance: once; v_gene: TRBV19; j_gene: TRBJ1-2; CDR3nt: TGTGCCAGTTCGGACAGGGTCCTAGGCGGCTACACCTTC; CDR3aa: CASSDRVLGGYTF
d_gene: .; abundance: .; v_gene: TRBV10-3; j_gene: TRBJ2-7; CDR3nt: TGTGCCATCAGTGATTCTAGGGGAGAGCAGTACTTC; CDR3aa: CAISDSRGEQYF
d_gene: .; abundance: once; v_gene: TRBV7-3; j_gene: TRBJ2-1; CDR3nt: TGTGCCAGCAGCTTATCTGCGGGGTTGGATGAGCAGTTCTTC; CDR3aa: CASSLSAGLDEQFF
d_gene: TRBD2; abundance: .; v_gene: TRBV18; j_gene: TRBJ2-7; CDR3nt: TGTGCCAGCTCACCACCAGGACTAGCGGTGACCTACGAGCAGTACTTC; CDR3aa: CASSPPGLAVTYEQYF
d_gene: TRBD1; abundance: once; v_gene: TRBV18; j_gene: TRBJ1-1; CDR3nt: TGTGCCAGCTCACCAAAGACAGGGTTGAACACTGAAGCTTTCTTT; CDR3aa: CASSPKTGLNTEAFF
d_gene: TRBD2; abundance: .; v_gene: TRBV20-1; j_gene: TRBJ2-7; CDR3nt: TGCAGTGCTTCCCAAAGCGGGGATCCTTTCTTC; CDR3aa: CSASQSGDPFF
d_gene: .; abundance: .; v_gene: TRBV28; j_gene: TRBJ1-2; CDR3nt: TGTGCCAGCAGTTTCGCGGGGGCGGCGTGGAATGGCTACACCTTC; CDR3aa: CASSFAGAAWNGYTF
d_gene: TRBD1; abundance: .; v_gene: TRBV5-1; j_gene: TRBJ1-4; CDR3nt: TGCGCCAGCAGCGGAACCGGGACAGGGCACGAAAAACTGTTTTTT; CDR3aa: CASSGTGTGHEKLFF
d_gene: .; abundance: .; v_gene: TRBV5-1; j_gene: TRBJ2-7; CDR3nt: TGCGCCAGCAGCCCCTCCAGAGGGCCCGCCTACGAGCAGTACTTC; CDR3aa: CASSPSRGPAYEQYF